The entry that follows covers one T cell receptor (beta chain) sequence. The source of the sample is a study of blood T cell repertoires in COVID-19. On the study more broadly: The United States, Italy and Spain were the sources of the acute and convalescent COVID-19 samples.

Assay used: immunoSEQ multiplex PCR; TCRdb lists only in-frame clones, some missing. The table has roughly 15,000 clones, more than 70% seen once. CDR1 and CDR2 (germline): SNHLY, FYNNEI. This CDR3 is 15 amino acids long. V was cut by 7 bases and J by 3 bases, with 16 bases left in between. The sequence came from a human donor in a cohort sampled during active COVID-19. The sample was peripheral blood. The chain recombines TRBV2 with TRBJ2-1; D possibly corresponds to TRBD2 (6 bases). CDR3 protein: CASNRLVDYYNEQFF. CDR3 coding DNA: TGTGCCAGCAATCGACTAGTGGATTACTACAATGAGCAGTTCTTC.